What follows are 21 T cell receptor beta chains derived from one specimen sequenced in a study of T-cell memory formation after mild COVID-19. TCRdb itself ran the 5' RACE reads through MiXCR, one entry per CDR3 protein. The sample includes about 470,000 distinct CDR3 sequences, roughly 25% of them seen just once. Sequencing input: PBMCs or a T cell subset sorted from them (not recorded which). Every receptor here comes from an adult woman who had mild COVID-19 (a few samples of this study predate the infection). Cell type and time point are not known.

In this sample, this clonotype turned up a few times. This chain joins TRBV7-3 and TRBJ2-3, with D perhaps TRBD2 (6 bases). The CDR3 sequence is 15 residues long. Germline V gives CDR1 SGHTA, CDR2 FQGTGA. The V gene lost 4 bases and the J gene lost 2 bases, with 13 bases spanning the gap. The CDR3 DNA sequence: TGTGCCAGCAGCTCGACGGGGGTCCCCACAGATACGCAGTATTTT. Translated: CASSSTGVPTDTQYF.

This clonotype appeared a few times. The chain recombines TRBV11-2 with TRBJ2-6, with D uncertain. From germline, CDR1 is SGHAT and CDR2 FQNNGV. This CDR3 comprises 20 residues. V lost 5 bases to trimming and J lost 3 bases, with 26 bases between them. The DNA of the CDR3 is TGTGCCAGCAGCCCAATTTCCCGGCCAAAGGTTGGAAGTGGGGCCAACGTCCTGACTTTC. Protein sequence: CASSPISRPKVGSGANVLTF.

The rearrangement joins TRBV18 to TRBJ2-6; 11 bases agree with TRBD1. The CDR3 sequence is 18 residues long. V shed 2 bases and J 0 bases; nucleotides not matched to a gene: 3. Germline CDR1 and CDR2: KGHSH and LQKENI. The CDR3 DNA reads TGTGCCAGCTCACCAGGGGACAGGGGGTCCTCTGGGGCCAACGTCCTGACTTTC. This translates into CASSPGDRGSSGANVLTF.

This sequence joins TRBV2 and TRBJ2-5, with 14 positions matching TRBD2. Germline CDR1 and CDR2: SNHLY and FYNNEI. The CDR3 length is 17 residues. Losses at the gene ends were 6 bases for V and 5 bases for J; bases not matched to a gene: 11. CDR3 DNA: TGTGCCAGCAGCCGGGGGACTAGCGGGAGAAGGGTGGAGACCCAGTACTTC. It codes for CASSRGTSGRRVETQYF.

The CDR3 loop is CASNPTVGPKYQETQYF. The CDR3 DNA follows: TGCGCCAGCAACCCAACGGTGGGACCAAAGTACCAAGAGACCCAGTACTTC. The chain carries TRBV5-1 and TRBJ2-5; tentatively, D is TRBD1 or TRBD2 (5 bases each). The ends were cut back, 6 bases at V and 0 bases at J, with 21 bases in the middle. Germline V gene sequence: CDR1 SGHRS, CDR2 YFSETQ. The CDR3 consists of 17 residues.

CDR3 in amino acids: CASSAGLAGEKTMWDNEQFF. CDR3 sequence (DNA): TGTGCCAGTAGTGCCGGACTAGCGGGAGAAAAGACAATGTGGGACAATGAGCAGTTCTTC. The chain employs TRBV19 and TRBJ2-1; 13 nucleotides match TRBD2. V dropped 5 bases and J dropped 5; count of bases not matched to a gene: 18. The CDR3 has 20 residues. Per germline, CDR1 LNHDA and CDR2 SQIVND (reference sequence).

This clonotype was counted only a few times. This chain uses TRBV30 with TRBJ2-7, with 11 positions matching TRBD2. Germline-derived CDR1 and CDR2 are GTSNPN and SVGIG (reference sequence). CDR3 size: 14 residues. Trimming cost V 0 bases and J 3 bases; bases outside gene matches: 1. This chain's CDR3 is CAWSVTSGIYEQYF. The CDR3, as DNA: TGTGCCTGGAGTGTGACTAGCGGGATCTACGAGCAGTACTTC.

A few counts support this clonotype. The chain joins TRBV10-3 to TRBJ2-3, with TRBD2 matching 9 bases. The CDR3 covers 16 residues. Germline V lookup: CDR1 ENHRY, CDR2 SYGVKD. With 3 bases clipped from V and 2 bases from J, the junction kept 6 bases outside the gene matches. CDR3 protein: CAISDAASGVTDTQYF. CDR3 DNA: TGTGCCATCAGTGACGCGGCTAGCGGGGTCACAGATACGCAGTATTTT.

The CDR3 loop reads CASSLLTGGTANEQFF. In DNA, the CDR3 is TGCGCCAGCAGCCTACTAACGGGAGGGACAGCCAATGAGCAGTTCTTC. This chain joins TRBV5-1 and TRBJ2-1, with a tentative D call TRBD2 (8 bases). Per the germline V gene, CDR1 is SGHRS and CDR2 is YFSETQ. Between the trimmed V and J ends, which lost 4 bases and 6 bases, there was a span of 20 bases. The CDR3 totals 16 residues.

The rearrangement links TRBV9 to TRBJ2-2; 8 nucleotides line up with TRBD1. This CDR3 comprises 18 residues. Germline CDR1 and CDR2: SGDLS and YYNGEE. With V trimmed by 3 bases and J by 1 base, 11 bases remained unmatched. CDR3 residues: CASSAHPLDRGNTGELFF. Here the CDR3 DNA reads TGTGCCAGCAGCGCTCACCCTCTCGACAGGGGGAACACCGGGGAGCTGTTTTTT.

V and J are TRBV5-6 and TRBJ1-1, with D unresolved. The CDR3 spans 13 residues. Germline V gene lookup returns CDR1 SGHDT and CDR2 YYEEEE. The V and J ends lost 0 bases and 7 bases respectively, with 10 bases between them. The CDR3 sequence is CASSLVSGIEAFF. As DNA, the CDR3 is TGTGCCAGCAGCTTGGTTTCGGGCATTGAAGCTTTCTTT.

The chain has TRBV12-3 or TRBV12-4 and TRBJ2-3; 7 positions match TRBD2. The CDR3 extends over 13 amino acids. J lost 8 bases, V lost 6 bases, and 8 bases had no gene match. CDR3 DNA: TGTGCCAGCAGCTCAACTAGCGCCGGTACGCAGTATTTT. It is translated as CASSSTSAGTQYF.

This clonotype was recorded a few times. This rearrangement joins TRBV6-6 to TRBJ2-3; no reliable D call. The CDR3 spans 14 residues. V was cut by 6 bases and J by 2 bases, with 12 bases left in between. The V gene's germline CDR1 is MNHNY and CDR2 SVGAGI (reference sequence). CDR3 protein: CASSRDSYTDTQYF. The CDR3 DNA is TGTGCCAGCAGCCGCGACTCTTACACAGATACGCAGTATTTT.

V usage is TRBV19 and J usage is TRBJ2-7; 7 bases map to TRBD1. The J segment lost 3 bases and the V segment lost 5 bases, leaving 7 bases of the junction unmatched. Per germline, CDR1 LNHDA and CDR2 SQIVND (reference sequence). This CDR3 is built from 14 residues. The CDR3 nucleotides are TGTGCCAGTAGTCCGACAGGGATCTTCTACGAGCAGTACTTC. It is translated as CASSPTGIFYEQYF.

The chain carries TRBV6-6 and TRBJ2-5; D remains ambiguous. CDR3 size: 14 residues. The germline gives CDR1 MNHNY, CDR2 SVGAGI (reference sequence). The ends were cut back, 2 bases at V and 4 bases at J, with 11 bases in the middle. CDR3 DNA: TGTGCCAGCAGTTACGGGTCTTGGAGAGAGACCCAGTACTTC. Encoded protein: CASSYGSWRETQYF.

The chain uses TRBV7-2 and TRBJ2-3, with 7 bases matching TRBD2. The J segment lost 6 bases and the V segment lost 4 bases, leaving 4 bases of the junction unmatched. This CDR3 has 13 amino acids. Looked up from germline, CDR1 is SGHTA and CDR2 is FQGNSA. The CDR3 DNA follows: TGTGCCAGCAGCTCTACCGGGGGGGATACGCAGTATTTT. Residues: CASSSTGGDTQYF.

CDR3 loop: CASSQESASSRNNEQFF. The CDR3, as DNA: TGTGCCAGCAGCCAAGAATCGGCTAGTTCCCGGAACAATGAGCAGTTCTTC. The genes are TRBV4-2 and TRBJ2-1, with D unclear. The CDR3 length is 17 residues. V was clipped by 0 bases and J by 5 bases, with 17 bases between them. Germline assignment: CDR1 LGHNA and CDR2 YNFKEQ.

Of note for this clonotype: At one end the junction does not follow the germline gene, possibly because of a read error. V gene TRBV7-7 combines with J gene TRBJ2-2; 8 positions match TRBD2. Germline V CDR1 and CDR2: SSHAT, FNYEAQ (reference sequence). The CDR3 has 15 residues. CDR3 in amino acids: CASSPGLALTGELFF. The CDR3 nucleotides are TGTGCTAGCAGTCCTGGACTAGCTTTAACCGGGGAGCTGTTTTTT.

V is TRBV7-2 and J is TRBJ1-1; D call uncertain. The CDR3 has 15 amino acids. Germline CDR1 reads SGHTA; CDR2 reads FQGNSA. The V end was cut by 5 bases, the J end by 2 bases, with 15 bases between. Here the CDR3 reads CASSPLSGRNTEAFF. Written as DNA, the CDR3 is TGTGCCAGCAGCCCCCTTTCGGGCAGAAACACTGAAGCTTTCTTT.

This clonotype appeared a few times. The chain recombines TRBV4-1 with TRBJ2-2; tentatively, D is TRBD2 (6 bases). V was shortened by 4 bases and J by 6 bases, with 21 bases between the two germline ends. The CDR3 is 17 residues long. Germline V lookup: CDR1 MGHRA, CDR2 YSYEKL. The CDR3 region has the DNA TGCGCCAGCAGCCTACATTCCGGGACTGTTGGCGCCGGGGAGCTGTTTTTT. Protein sequence: CASSLHSGTVGAGELFF.

This clonotype occurred a few times. This chain joins TRBV6-5 and TRBJ2-7, with a tentative D call TRBD2 (5 bases). This CDR3 region has 14 residues. V shed 8 bases and J shed 5 bases, with 19 bases lying between them. CDR1 and CDR2 from the germline V gene are MNHEY and SVGAGI. The CDR3 nucleotides read TGTGCCAGCTGTGGAGACCGCGGGTTGGACGAGCAGTACTTC. This codes for CASCGDRGLDEQYF.